This TCR beta chain was captured in a study of early T cells in non-severe SARS-CoV-2 infection. Study overall: Sequencing of bulk RNA from unsorted whole blood was done, without chain pairing. General study points: Anti-spike CD8 specificities were favored by VDJdb matching, whose results missed private and CD4 specificities.

Germline CDR1 reads DFQATT; CDR2 reads SNEGSKA (reference sequence). Deletions cut 7 bases from V and 6 bases from J, with 13 bases between. This CDR3 spans 12 amino acids. Attachment of unique molecular identifiers to individual cDNA molecules was performed. TCRdb itself ran the 5' RACE reads through MiXCR, one entry per CDR3 protein. The data hold under 85,000 distinct CDR3 sequences, with roughly 14% observed a single time. This clonotype was observed at least ten times. Its antigen is unknown. The TCR sequence derives from an adult who was a healthcare worker with PCR-confirmed SARS-CoV-2 infection or an uninfected control (not recorded which). The specimen was whole blood, collected at baseline. The rearrangement joins TRBV20-1 to TRBJ2-1, with a possible D match to TRBD1 (5 bases). The CDR3 DNA sequence: TGCAGTGTCAGGGTCAGTCGCAATGAGCAGTTCTTC. Protein: CSVRVSRNEQFF.